These 32 T cell receptor beta chains came from one sample sequenced in a study of blood T cell repertoires in COVID-19. The data were produced by immunoSEQ multiplex PCR, yet TCRdb's version contains in-frame clones alone and is incomplete. This sample yields 150,000 to 200,000 clones, of which roughly 84% are seen a single time; approximately 7% belongs to the top ten. Sequences were obtained from peripheral blood. All receptors derive from an elderly man with COVID-19, enrolled during active disease.

Concerning this clone itself: This specimen includes other DNA sequences encoding the same CDR3. V gene TRBV6-1 combines with J gene TRBJ1-6; 7 nucleotides match TRBD1. CDR1 is MNHNS and CDR2 is SASEGT in the germline V gene. This CDR3 is built from 17 residues. V lost 3 bases, J lost 8 bases, and 13 bases stayed unmatched. The CDR3 protein is CASSEAFIQGPDSPLHF. CDR3 nucleotide sequence: TGTGCCAGCAGTGAGGCCTTCATACAGGGGCCGGATTCACCCCTCCACTTT.

The gene calls are TRBV7-8 and TRBJ1-5, with D possibly being TRBD1 (5 bases). The CDR3 loop spans 13 amino acids. The V end was cut by 5 bases, the J end by 8 bases, with 13 bases between. From germline, CDR1 is SGHVS and CDR2 FQNEAQ. The CDR3 sequence: CASSLGRHEPQHF. DNA of the CDR3: TGTGCCAGCAGCCTGGGGCGACATGAGCCCCAGCATTTT.

This chain connects TRBV5-4 to TRBJ2-3; 7 bases line up with TRBD2. Unmatched junction bases numbered 8, after V lost 4 bases and J lost 6 bases. The length of the CDR3 is 14 residues. CDR1 is SGHNT, CDR2 YYREEE, per germline (reference sequence). This CDR3 reads CASSAGVFPDTQYF. In DNA, the CDR3 is TGTGCCAGCAGCGCGGGGGTTTTCCCCGATACGCAGTATTTT. Supplemented by reference TRBV5-4 and TRBJ2-3, the full variable domain reads ETGVTQSPTHLIKTRGQQVTLRCSSQSGHNTVSWYQQALGQGPQFIFQYYREEENGRGNFPPRFSGLQFPNYSSELNVNALELDDSALYLCASSAGVFPDTQYFGPGTRLTVL.

The chain couples TRBV9 to TRBJ2-1, with 11 nucleotides matching TRBD2. Germline V gives CDR1 SGDLS, CDR2 YYNGEE. The CDR3 consists of 17 residues. V was pared by 4 bases and J by 5 bases, with 11 bases of the junction left unmatched. The CDR3 sequence: CASSPRTSGQSHNEQFF. The CDR3 DNA sequence: TGTGCCAGCAGCCCCCGGACTAGCGGGCAGTCCCACAATGAGCAGTTCTTC.

This rearrangement joins TRBV3-1 (or the pseudogene TRBV3-2) to TRBJ1-1; a possible D gene is TRBD1 (5 bases). Trimming cost V 2 bases and J 1 base, with 11 bases left between them. Germline V gives CDR1 LGHDT, CDR2 YNNKEL (reference sequence). The CDR3 has 15 residues. As DNA, the CDR3 is TGTGCCAGCAGCCAAACCGGGGGGGGGAACACTGAAGCTTTCTTT. It codes for CASSQTGGGNTEAFF.

The genes are TRBV19 and TRBJ1-6, with D perhaps matching TRBD1 (5 bases). V was cut by 4 bases and J by 7 bases, with 14 bases left in between. Germline CDR1 LNHDA, CDR2 SQIVND (reference sequence). This CDR3 region has 15 residues. This chain's CDR3 is CASSNGQASNSPLHF. The DNA of the CDR3 is TGTGCCAGTAGTAACGGACAAGCTTCAAATTCACCCCTCCACTTT.

This clone came up once. The rearrangement links TRBV7-9 to TRBJ1-5; weak D call: TRBD1 (5 bases). The V end lost 4 bases, the J end lost 1 base, and 17 bases lay between the germline ends. The CDR3 runs to 17 residues. Per germline, CDR1 SEHNR and CDR2 FQNEAQ (reference sequence). The CDR3 loop is CASSSSGGSGSNQPQHF. The CDR3 bases are TGTGCCAGCAGCTCCTCGGGGGGGAGCGGAAGCAATCAGCCCCAGCATTTT.

The rearrangement joins TRBV9 to TRBJ1-6; D unresolved. V lost 5 bases to trimming and J lost 5 bases, with 14 bases between them. This CDR3 spans 15 amino acids. Germline V gene sequence: CDR1 SGDLS, CDR2 YYNGEE. CDR3 residues: CASRGGSGNNSPLHF. In DNA, the CDR3 is TGTGCCAGCAGAGGAGGTTCGGGGAATAATTCACCCCTCCACTTT.

Written as DNA, the CDR3 is TGCAGCGTTGAGGACAGCTCTGGGGCCAACGTCCTGACTTTC. It specifies CSVEDSSGANVLTF. This rearrangement joins TRBV29-1 to TRBJ2-6; D might be TRBD1 (6 bases). Germline CDR1 SQVTM, CDR2 ANQGSEA. The CDR3 is made up of 14 amino acids. V was trimmed by 3 bases and J by 0 bases, leaving 6 bases between them.

The chain links TRBV7-2 to TRBJ1-1, with D perhaps TRBD1 (6 bases). The germline gives CDR1 SGHTA, CDR2 FQGNSA. This CDR3 comprises 14 residues. The germline V and J ends were trimmed by 2 bases and 0 bases, with 7 bases remaining between them. The CDR3 here is CASSLYRVNTEAFF. The CDR3 coding sequence is TGTGCCAGCAGCTTATACAGGGTGAACACTGAAGCTTTCTTT.

The chain links TRBV9 to TRBJ2-6; 7 nucleotides line up with TRBD2. This CDR3 spans 19 amino acids. V was clipped by 2 bases and J by 2 bases; unmatched bases: 13. CDR1 is SGDLS, CDR2 YYNGEE, per germline. The DNA of the CDR3 is TGTGCCAGCAGCGTTGGGGCTGGGGCGGGGGTCGCTGGGGCCAACGTCCTGACTTTC. It specifies CASSVGAGAGVAGANVLTF.

The chain links TRBV5-1 to TRBJ2-1, with TRBD1 matching over 8 bases. The CDR3 totals 13 residues. After removal of 4 bases from V and 9 bases from J, the junction contained 6 bases not matched to a gene. From germline, CDR1 is SGHRS and CDR2 YFSETQ. CDR3 amino acids: CASSPDRDGEQFF. CDR3 nucleotides: TGCGCCAGCAGCCCGGACAGGGATGGTGAGCAGTTCTTC.

The genes are TRBV2 and TRBJ2-1; weak D call: TRBD2 (5 bases). V shed 6 bases and J shed 1 base, with 13 bases lying between them. Per germline, CDR1 SNHLY and CDR2 FYNNEI. The CDR3 totals 15 residues. The CDR3 DNA reads TGTGCCAGCAGCGCTGGGCGGGCATCCTACAATGAGCAGTTCTTC. Residues: CASSAGRASYNEQFF.

The V and J genes are TRBV12-5 and TRBJ1-4, with D unresolved. V lost 1 base, J lost 0 bases, and 6 bases lay in between. Germline CDR1 and CDR2: LGHNT and FRNRAP. This CDR3 is built from 15 residues. CDR3 nucleotides: TGTGCTAGTGGTTTGGGGCTAGCAACTAATGAAAAACTGTTTTTT. The encoded protein is CASGLGLATNEKLFF.

This clone was seen a handful of times. The CDR3 here is CASSPLPSQGQETQYF. The CDR3 DNA follows: TGCGCCAGCAGCCCTTTACCCAGCCAGGGCCAAGAGACCCAGTACTTC. The chain is built from TRBV4-1 and TRBJ2-5; possibly TRBD1 for D (5 bases). The CDR3 consists of 16 residues. The V end was cut by 4 bases, the J end by 1 base, with 16 bases between. Germline CDR1 and CDR2: MGHRA and YSYEKL.

The V and J genes are TRBV5-1 and TRBJ2-7, with 9 bases fitting TRBD2. This CDR3 has 16 amino acids. Looked up from germline, CDR1 is SGHRS and CDR2 is YFSETQ. The V gene end was trimmed by 4 bases and the J gene end by 7 bases; junction bases not matched to a gene: 15. In DNA, the CDR3 is TGCGCCAGCAGCCCGTCTAGCGGGGCGGGGGCCAGGGAGCAGTACTTC. Translation gives CASSPSSGAGAREQYF.

This clone has more than one count but fewer than ten. The gene calls are TRBV9 and TRBJ2-3; the D is unclear. Germline CDR1 SGDLS, CDR2 YYNGEE. The CDR3 consists of 14 residues. V lost 0 bases to trimming and J lost 0 bases, with 5 bases between them. CDR3 sequence reads: CASSVVASTDTQYF. The CDR3 coding sequence is TGTGCCAGCAGCGTAGTTGCGAGCACAGATACGCAGTATTTT.

CDR3 in amino acids: CASSEAAQATQYF. The CDR3 DNA follows: TGTGCCAGCAGTGAAGCGGCCCAGGCTACGCAGTATTTT. The genes are TRBV2 and TRBJ2-3; the D is unclear. Between the trimmed V and J ends, which lost 0 bases and 8 bases, there was a span of 9 bases. Germline CDR1 is SNHLY and CDR2 is FYNNEI. This CDR3 region has 13 residues.

The rearrangement links TRBV12-3 or TRBV12-4 to TRBJ2-5; D is possibly TRBD2 (5 bases). The V and J ends lost 3 bases and 7 bases respectively, with 9 bases between them. The CDR3 extends over 12 amino acids. CDR3 sequence reads: CASSLSGGTQYF. The CDR3 nucleotides read TGTGCCAGCAGTTTGAGTGGAGGGACCCAGTACTTC.

The V call is TRBV28, the J call TRBJ2-1; the D gene is possibly TRBD2 (6 bases). CDR1 and CDR2 from the germline V gene are MDHEN and SYDVKM. Trimming cost V 5 bases and J 2 bases, with 13 bases left between them. This CDR3 contains 15 residues. CDR3 coding DNA: TGTGCCAGCAGTCGGGCTAGCGCCCCCTACAATGAGCAGTTCTTC. Protein product: CASSRASAPYNEQFF.

The genes are TRBV18 and TRBJ1-5; no clear D. This CDR3 has 14 amino acids. Trimming stripped 2 bases from V and 0 bases from J, with 5 bases between. Germline values: CDR1 KGHSH, CDR2 LQKENI. This CDR3 reads CASSPFNSNQPQHF. CDR3 nucleotides: TGTGCCAGCTCACCATTTAATAGCAATCAGCCCCAGCATTTT.

The V gene is TRBV6-2 or TRBV6-3, the J gene TRBJ1-1, with D possibly TRBD1 on 5 matching bases. V lost 2 bases to trimming and J lost 1 base, with 5 bases between them. Germline lookup yields CDR1 MNHEY and CDR2 SVGEGT. CDR3 length equals 13 residues. CDR3 amino acids: CASSYTGNTEAFF. CDR3 nucleotides: TGTGCCAGCAGTTACACAGGGAACACTGAAGCTTTCTTT.

The chain has TRBV18 and TRBJ1-1; D gene ambiguous. Germline assignment: CDR1 KGHSH and CDR2 LQKENI. This CDR3 contains 13 residues. V was clipped by 3 bases and J by 4 bases, with 9 bases between them. The CDR3 coding sequence is TGTGCCAGCTCACCCGATCGGAGCACTGAAGCTTTCTTT. This encodes CASSPDRSTEAFF.

The chain is built from TRBV6-4 and TRBJ1-2; D is unclear. The CDR3 is 12 residues long. The V end was cut by 3 bases, the J end by 4 bases, with 6 bases between. Germline CDR1 MRHNA, CDR2 SNTAGT. DNA of the CDR3: TGTGCCAGCAGTGAGCCGGGCTATGGCTACACCTTC. It specifies CASSEPGYGYTF.

CDR3 region: CASSYPGTGERKLFF. Here the CDR3 DNA reads TGTGCCAGCAGCTACCCTGGGACAGGGGAACGAAAACTGTTTTTT. The V and J genes are TRBV3-1 (or the pseudogene TRBV3-2) and TRBJ1-4, with 10 positions matching TRBD1. From germline, CDR1 is LGHDT and CDR2 YNNKEL (reference sequence). V was clipped by 5 bases and J by 10 bases; unmatched bases: 10. CDR3 length: 15 amino acids.

The rearrangement joins TRBV5-1 to TRBJ1-1, with TRBD1 identical over 8 bases. V was pared by 3 bases and J by 3 bases, with 10 bases of the junction left unmatched. Germline CDR1 and CDR2: SGHRS and YFSETQ. The CDR3 covers 16 residues. CDR3 sequence (DNA): TGCGCCAGCAGCTGGTCCCGGCAACAGGGGGACACTGAAGCTTTCTTT. Residues: CASSWSRQQGDTEAFF.

The chain links TRBV19 to TRBJ1-2; the match to TRBD1 covers 7 bases. J gave up 2 bases and V 4 bases, and 7 bases lay outside the gene matches. The CDR3 loop spans 15 amino acids. Germline-derived CDR1 and CDR2 are LNHDA and SQIVND (reference sequence). CDR3 in amino acids: CASSSPQGTNYGYTF. The CDR3 DNA follows: TGTGCCAGTAGTAGCCCACAGGGGACCAACTATGGCTACACCTTC.

This clone came up a few times. The J gene is TRBJ1-2, the V gene TRBV6-6; D not certain. This CDR3 is built from 12 residues. Germline loops: CDR1 MNHNY, CDR2 SVGAGI (reference sequence). V lost 7 bases to trimming and J lost 3 bases, with 9 bases between them. The CDR3 coding sequence is TGTGCCAGCAATGCGTACTACTATGGCTACACCTTC. It specifies CASNAYYYGYTF.

The gene calls are TRBV20-1 and TRBJ1-2; a weak D match, TRBD1 (6 bases). The CDR3 is 15 residues long. Germline V lookup: CDR1 DFQATT, CDR2 SNEGSKA (reference sequence). Trimming pared 3 bases from V and 2 bases from J, leaving 16 bases between. The CDR3: CSASLQGKGNYGYTF. DNA of the CDR3: TGCAGTGCTAGTTTGCAGGGGAAAGGGAACTATGGCTACACCTTC.

V usage is TRBV6-6 and J usage is TRBJ1-5, with D possibly being TRBD1 (6 bases). The CDR3 runs 14 residues. V lost 2 bases and J lost 7, with 12 bases in between. The germline V gene has CDR1 MNHNY and CDR2 SVGAGI (reference sequence). The CDR3 DNA is TGTGCCAGCAGTTACGGCGGACAGAGACAGCCCCAGCATTTT. This gives the protein CASSYGGQRQPQHF.

The rearrangement links TRBV7-9 to TRBJ2-4, with a tentative D call TRBD2 (7 bases). V lost 3 bases and J 5 bases, leaving 14 bases between the germline ends. This CDR3 region has 15 residues. Germline loops: CDR1 SEHNR, CDR2 FQNEAQ (reference sequence). CDR3 bases: TGTGCCAGCAGCTTGGCCGGCGGGGGCCAAAACATTCAGTACTTC. Translation: CASSLAGGGQNIQYF. The whole variable domain, remainder taken from reference TRBV7-9 and TRBJ2-4, is DTGVSQNPRHKITKRGQNVTFRCDPISEHNRLYWYRQTLGQGPEFLTYFQNEAQLEKSRLLSDRFSAERPKGSFSTLEIQRTEQGDSAMYLCASSLAGGGQNIQYFGAGTRLSVL.

As for this clone: Germline and junction disagree at one end, which may indicate a read error. The chain links TRBV5-4 to TRBJ2-2; D remains unclear. Germline V gives CDR1 SGHNT, CDR2 YYREEE (reference sequence). This CDR3 spans 13 amino acids. The CDR3 bases are TGTGCCAGCAGTTTGGAACTGGCCGGGGAGCTGTTTTTT. It is translated as CASSLELAGELFF.